One and the same sample provided the 26 T cell receptor beta chains below, sequenced in a study of vaccination and CD4 T cells after COVID-19. These receptors are not linked to any known antigen. The assay that was used to sequence DNA from cultured CD4+ T cells was the Oncomine TCR Beta short-read assay. MiXCR, run by TCRdb on the PCR reads, gives a single entry per CDR3 protein. The sample holds some 14,000 distinct CDR3 sequences, around 20% seen once. The treatment was: roughly nine-day PBMC culture with coronavirus spike peptide pools or control peptides (ViraFEST assay). The material sequenced was cultured CD4+ T cells from blood. The receptor set was obtained from a human donor with COVID-19.

There are a few counts of this clonotype. This sequence joins TRBV30 and TRBJ2-7; 11 positions match TRBD1. CDR3 size: 14 residues. Germline V gene data show CDR1 as GTSNPN and CDR2 as SVGIG (reference sequence). With V trimmed by 3 bases and J by 2 bases, 3 bases remained unmatched. The DNA of the CDR3 is TGTGCCTGGAGGGACAGGGGGCGAGCCTACGAGCAGTACTTC. Translating gives CAWRDRGRAYEQYF. The entire variable domain, with the rest obtained from reference TRBV30 and TRBJ2-7, is as follows: SQTIHQWPATLVQPVGSPLSLECTVEGTSNPNLYWYRQAAGRGLQLLFYSVGIGQISSEVPQNLSASRPQDRQFILSSKKLLLSDSGFYLCAWRDRGRAYEQYFGPGTRLTVT.

The chain links TRBV6-1 to TRBJ2-5; 8 bases fit TRBD1. From germline, CDR1 is MNHNS and CDR2 SASEGT. This CDR3 has 15 amino acids. J was trimmed by 5 bases and V by 7 bases; bases with no gene match: 12. The CDR3 region is CASTPKQGAGETQYF. DNA for the CDR3: TGTGCCAGCACGCCCAAGCAGGGGGCTGGGGAGACCCAGTACTTC.

This clonotype showed up just a few times. J is TRBJ1-4 and V is TRBV6-2 or TRBV6-3; TRBD1 matches 9 bases. The germline CDR1 and CDR2 sequences are MNHEY and SVGEGT. Trimming at V came to 8 bases and at J to 8 bases, leaving 12 bases not matched to a gene. The CDR3 contains 15 residues. The CDR3 region is CASALDRGEEEKLFF. For the CDR3, the DNA is TGTGCCAGCGCTTTGGACAGGGGTGAGGAGGAAAAACTGTTTTTT.

The table lists this clonotype with a few counts. The V gene is TRBV11-1, the J gene TRBJ2-2; 7 bases match TRBD2. The CDR3 is made up of 16 amino acids. V lost 3 bases to trimming and J lost 5 bases; unmatched junction nucleotides: 9. The germline V gene has CDR1 SGHAT and CDR2 FQDESV (reference sequence). CDR3 loop: CASSLLAGRGTGELFF. The CDR3 DNA is TGTGCCAGCAGCTTGCTGGCGGGGCGGGGGACCGGGGAGCTGTTTTTT.

This clonotype was seen a handful of times. V usage is TRBV19 and J usage is TRBJ2-2; no definite D call. The germline V and J ends were trimmed by 7 bases and 0 bases, with 9 bases remaining between them. Germline CDR1 is LNHDA and CDR2 is SQIVND (reference sequence). The CDR3 loop spans 14 amino acids. CDR3 sequence reads: CASIRGANTGELFF. The CDR3 DNA reads as TGTGCCAGTATTCGAGGAGCGAACACCGGGGAGCTGTTTTTT.

This chain connects TRBV2 to TRBJ2-3, with a tentative D call TRBD1 (6 bases). Germline CDR1 and CDR2: SNHLY and FYNNEI. The CDR3 loop spans 15 amino acids. V lost 4 bases and J lost 0, with 11 bases in between. The CDR3 nucleotides are TGTGCCAGCAGTGTACAGGGAGCGAGCACAGATACGCAGTATTTT. The encoded protein is CASSVQGASTDTQYF.

This clonotype rates as medium-sized. The V call is TRBV19, the J call TRBJ1-1; D not resolved. V was cut by 7 bases and J by 2 bases, with 11 bases left in between. Germline V gene lookup returns CDR1 LNHDA and CDR2 SQIVND (reference sequence). The CDR3 loop spans 13 amino acids. The CDR3 reads CASTLSFNTEAFF. CDR3 bases: TGTGCCAGTACCTTGTCGTTTAACACTGAAGCTTTCTTT.

The chain combines TRBV20-1 with TRBJ2-3, with 10 bases that match TRBD2. Per the germline V gene, CDR1 is DFQATT and CDR2 is SNEGSKA (reference sequence). This CDR3 spans 14 amino acids. The CDR3 sequence: CTILQRGGTDTQYF. In nucleotides, the CDR3 is TGCACCATCCTTCAGCGGGGGGGGACAGATACGCAGTATTTT.

In this sample, this clonotype turned up a few times. The V and J genes are TRBV27 and TRBJ1-2; TRBD1 aligns across 10 bases. This CDR3 spans 15 amino acids. Germline V gives CDR1 MNHEY, CDR2 SMNVEV (reference sequence). With V trimmed by 3 bases and J by 5 bases, 6 bases remained unmatched. The CDR3 nucleotides read TGTGCCAGCAGTTTCCGACAGGGGGCAAGGTATGGCTACACCTTC. It codes for CASSFRQGARYGYTF.

The CDR3 spells CASSRRRGTNSYNEQFF. The CDR3 nucleotides are TGTGCCAGCAGCCGCCGGCGGGGGACTAACTCCTACAATGAGCAGTTCTTC. The gene calls are TRBV11-1 and TRBJ2-1; 7 positions agree with TRBD2. The V gene's germline CDR1 is SGHAT and CDR2 FQDESV (reference sequence). The CDR3 has 17 residues. V trimming: 5 bases; J trimming: 0 bases; junction bases outside the gene matches: 10.

V gene TRBV28 combines with J gene TRBJ1-3; the D is unclear. Trimming took off 1 base at V and 2 bases at J, with 6 bases between the two ends. Germline loops: CDR1 MDHEN, CDR2 SYDVKM. The CDR3 extends over 14 amino acids. The CDR3 DNA reads as TGTGCCAGCAGTTTATTGCAGGCTGGAAACACCATATATTTT. Translated: CASSLLQAGNTIYF.

This chain joins TRBV5-8 and TRBJ2-3; no firm D call. The CDR3 has 15 amino acids. The germline V gene has CDR1 SGHTS and CDR2 YDEGEE. The ends were cut back, 7 bases at V and 3 bases at J, with 18 bases in the middle. The CDR3 DNA reads TGTGCCAGCTTCCGCCGTGCCTGGGGAACAGATACGCAGTATTTT. Translation gives CASFRRAWGTDTQYF.

There are a few counts of this clonotype. The V and J genes are TRBV5-1 and TRBJ2-5, with 8 bases aligning to TRBD1. This CDR3 region has 15 residues. The germline V gene encodes CDR1 SGHRS and CDR2 YFSETQ. Germline trimming cut 4 bases from V and 1 base from J; bases unmatched to any gene: 6. The DNA for the CDR3 is TGCGCCAGCAGCACAGGGGGGAACTTCCAAGAGACCCAGTACTTC. Translation gives CASSTGGNFQETQYF.

This clonotype was observed a handful of times. The chain uses TRBV7-6 and TRBJ2-5; 7 nucleotides agree with TRBD1. The CDR3 runs to 14 residues. CDR1 is SGHVS, CDR2 FNYEAQ, per germline. Trimming at V came to 4 bases and at J to 5 bases, leaving 7 bases not matched to a gene. CDR3 in amino acids: CASSSQGVEETQYF. Written as DNA, the CDR3 is TGTGCCAGCAGCTCGCAGGGGGTGGAGGAGACCCAGTACTTC.

The rearrangement links TRBV19 to TRBJ2-5; no firm D call. V dropped 3 bases and J dropped 6 bases, with 17 bases sitting between them. In germline, CDR1 is LNHDA, CDR2 SQIVND (reference sequence). This CDR3 spans 15 amino acids. The chain's CDR3 is CASSINRPRFKTQYF. The CDR3 coding sequence is TGTGCCAGTAGTATTAACCGGCCTCGATTTAAGACCCAGTACTTC. The full variable domain, rest sourced from reference TRBV19 and TRBJ2-5, is DGGITQSPKYLFRKEGQNVTLSCEQNLNHDAMYWYRQDPGQGLRLIYYSQIVNDFQKGDIAEGYSVSREKKESFPLTVTSAQKNPTAFYLCASSINRPRFKTQYFGPGTRLLVL.

This clonotype occurred a few times. V gene TRBV7-9 combines with J gene TRBJ2-3; D could derive from TRBD1 or TRBD2 (5 bases each). The CDR3 consists of 14 residues. Germline assignment: CDR1 SEHNR and CDR2 FQNEAQ (reference sequence). Trimming shortened V by 2 bases and J by 2 bases, and 8 bases separated the two germline ends. The CDR3 DNA is TGTGCCAGCAGCTTACACGGGACCACAGATACGCAGTATTTT. It yields the protein CASSLHGTTDTQYF.

This chain links TRBV5-6 with TRBJ1-5; D is ambiguous. Trimming removed 3 bases from V and 0 bases from J, with 13 bases in between. Germline lookup yields CDR1 SGHDT and CDR2 YYEEEE. The CDR3 has 16 amino acids. The CDR3 nucleotides read TGTGCCAGCAGCTCGGCCGCAAAGAATAGCAATCAGCCCCAGCATTTT. Amino acid sequence: CASSSAAKNSNQPQHF.

This clonotype is labeled medium-sized. The V and J genes are TRBV6-1 and TRBJ1-2; no reliable D call. Germline CDR1 is MNHNS and CDR2 is SASEGT. The CDR3 runs 15 residues. V was cut by 6 bases and J by 0 bases, with 14 bases left in between. The DNA of the CDR3 is TGTGCCAGCAGCCTGGAAGGTTCAGCTAACTATGGCTACACCTTC. Protein: CASSLEGSANYGYTF.

This clonotype was seen a single time. V and J are TRBV5-4 and TRBJ1-4; D might be TRBD1 (6 bases). Germline lookup yields CDR1 SGHNT and CDR2 YYREEE (reference sequence). The ends were cut back, 4 bases at V and 3 bases at J, with 10 bases in the middle. This CDR3 comprises 14 residues. CDR3 bases: TGTGCCAGCAGCCCACAGGGACCTAATGAAAAACTGTTTTTT. Encoded protein: CASSPQGPNEKLFF.

This clonotype was counted only a few times. This sequence joins TRBV5-4 and TRBJ1-1; 10 nucleotides align to TRBD1. This CDR3 has 14 amino acids. Trimming took 2 bases from V and 4 from J; bases not matched to a gene: 2. CDR1 and CDR2 from the germline V gene are SGHNT and YYREEE (reference sequence). This CDR3 reads CASSFRTGGTEAFF. CDR3 nucleotide sequence: TGTGCCAGCAGCTTTAGGACAGGGGGCACTGAAGCTTTCTTT.

In its sample, this clonotype ranks as medium-sized. This chain uses TRBV29-1 with TRBJ2-2; D call uncertain. The CDR3 length is 12 residues. CDR1 SQVTM and CDR2 ANQGSEA come from the germline V gene. V lost 4 bases, J lost 0 bases, and 3 bases lay in between. CDR3 amino acids: CSVGTNTGELFF. CDR3 DNA: TGCAGCGTTGGTACGAACACCGGGGAGCTGTTTTTT.

There are a few counts of this clonotype. This sequence joins TRBV20-1 and TRBJ2-7; 9 nucleotides match TRBD2. The V gene end was trimmed by 0 bases and the J gene end by 2 bases; junction bases not matched to a gene: 8. The CDR3 loop spans 16 amino acids. CDR1 is DFQATT, CDR2 SNEGSKA, per germline (reference sequence). For the CDR3, the DNA is TGCAGTGCTAGAGATCCGCCTAGCGGGACGACCTACGAGCAGTACTTC. Its translation: CSARDPPSGTTYEQYF.

This clonotype was seen a few times. The chain employs TRBV6-1 and TRBJ2-2; a weak D match, TRBD1 (6 bases). From germline, CDR1 is MNHNS and CDR2 SASEGT. This CDR3 spans 15 amino acids. V was shortened by 8 bases and J by 0 bases, with 13 bases between the two germline ends. The CDR3 coding sequence is TGTGCCAGCTACGGACAGCCGCCGAACACCGGGGAGCTGTTTTTT. The encoded protein is CASYGQPPNTGELFF.

This clonotype was found a few times. The rearrangement uses TRBV5-1 and TRBJ2-5; no firm D call. Germline CDR1 SGHRS, CDR2 YFSETQ. Deletions cut 5 bases from V and 3 bases from J, with 5 bases between. The CDR3 sequence is 11 residues long. CDR3 sequence: CASSSKETQYF. In DNA form, the CDR3 reads TGCGCCAGCAGTTCAAAAGAGACCCAGTACTTC.

This rearrangement joins TRBV6-5 to TRBJ2-6; D is ambiguous. Germline CDR1 reads MNHEY; CDR2 reads SVGAGI. Trimming left V 2 bases short and J 0 bases short, with 5 bases between. The CDR3 length is 15 residues. CDR3 sequence reads: CASSYKNSGANVLTF. The CDR3, as DNA: TGTGCCAGCAGTTACAAAAACTCTGGGGCCAACGTCCTGACTTTC.

Notes on this clonotype: One end of the junction fails to match germline, which may point to a read error. The chain carries TRBV12-3 or TRBV12-4 and TRBJ2-3; 12 nucleotides line up with TRBD2. The CDR3 consists of 16 residues. As DNA, the CDR3 is TGTGCCAGCAGGGCGACTAGCGGGGGATCCACAGATACGCGGTATTTT. Its translation is CASRATSGGSTDTRYF.